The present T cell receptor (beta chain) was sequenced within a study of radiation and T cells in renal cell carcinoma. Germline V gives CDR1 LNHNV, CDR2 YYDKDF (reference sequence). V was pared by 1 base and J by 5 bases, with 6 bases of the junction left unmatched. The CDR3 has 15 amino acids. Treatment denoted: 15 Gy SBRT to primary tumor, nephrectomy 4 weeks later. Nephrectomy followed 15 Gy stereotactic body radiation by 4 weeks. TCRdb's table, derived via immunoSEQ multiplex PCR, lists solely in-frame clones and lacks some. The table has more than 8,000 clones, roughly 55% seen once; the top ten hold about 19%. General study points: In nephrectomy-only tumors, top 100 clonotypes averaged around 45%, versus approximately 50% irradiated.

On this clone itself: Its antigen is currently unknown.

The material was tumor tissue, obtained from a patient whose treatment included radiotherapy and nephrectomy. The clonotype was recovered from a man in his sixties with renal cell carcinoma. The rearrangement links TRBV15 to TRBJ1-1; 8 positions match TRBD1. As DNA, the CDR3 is TGTGCCACCAGCAGAGCCCAACAGGGGGGTACTGAAGCTTTCTTT. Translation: CATSRAQQGGTEAFF.